The source of this T cell receptor (beta chain) is a study of T-cell reconstitution after alpha-beta-depleted transplantation in children. This clonotype turned up a few times. What it binds is not known. Broader study findings: Where some patients showed high TCRbeta diversity at day 60, it came from recipient T cells and thymic progenitors that had survived. Fresh T-cell production supplied most of the T-cell counts and diversity seen one year after transplant. Two months or so post-transplant, alpha-beta T cells reportedly derived from several hundred expanded graft clones.

Unique molecular identifiers were used to barcode this TCRbeta library. Via MiXCR, TCRdb re-called the PCR reads, giving one row per CDR3 protein. The repertoire has about 830,000 distinct CDR3 sequences, roughly 15% of them found once; the top ten carry 5%. The CDR3 consists of 19 residues. Unmatched junction bases numbered 21, after V lost 2 bases and J lost 5 bases. Germline V CDR1 and CDR2: MNHEY, SVGAGI. The chain links TRBV6-5 to TRBJ2-7, with 7 bases matching TRBD1. The source is a male patient aged 10-17 years who had a stem cell transplant for acute lymphoblastic leukemia, so the T cells may come from the graft donor. The material sequenced was PBMCs, mostly from graft donor cells, taken 360 days after TCRalphabeta/CD19-depleted stem cell transplant. The CDR3 region is CASSYRTMPGTVFEHEQYF. The CDR3 bases are TGTGCCAGCAGTTACCGAACAATGCCTGGGACAGTCTTCGAGCACGAGCAGTACTTC.